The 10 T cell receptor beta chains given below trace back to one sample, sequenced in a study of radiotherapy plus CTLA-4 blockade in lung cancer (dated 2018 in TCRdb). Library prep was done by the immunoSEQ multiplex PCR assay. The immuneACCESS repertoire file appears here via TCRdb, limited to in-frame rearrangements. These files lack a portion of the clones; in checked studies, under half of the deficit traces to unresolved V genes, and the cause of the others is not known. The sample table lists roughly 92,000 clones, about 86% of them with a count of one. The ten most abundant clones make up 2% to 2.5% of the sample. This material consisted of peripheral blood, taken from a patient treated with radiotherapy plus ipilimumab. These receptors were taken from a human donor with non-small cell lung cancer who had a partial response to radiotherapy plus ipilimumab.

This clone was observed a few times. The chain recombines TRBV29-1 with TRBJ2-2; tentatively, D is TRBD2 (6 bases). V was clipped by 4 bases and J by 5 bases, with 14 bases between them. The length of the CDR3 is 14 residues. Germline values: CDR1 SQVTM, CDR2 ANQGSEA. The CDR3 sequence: CSVGTGAVTGELFF. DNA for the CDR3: TGCAGCGTTGGGACGGGAGCCGTAACCGGGGAGCTGTTTTTT.

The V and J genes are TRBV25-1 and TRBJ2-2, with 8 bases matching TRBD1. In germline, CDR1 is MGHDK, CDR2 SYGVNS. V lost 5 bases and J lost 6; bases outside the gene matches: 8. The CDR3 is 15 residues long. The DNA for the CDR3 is TGTGCCAGCAGTAAAAGGACAGGGAGCCCCGGGGAGCTGTTTTTT. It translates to CASSKRTGSPGELFF. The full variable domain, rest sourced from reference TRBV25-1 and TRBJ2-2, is EADIYQTPRYLVIGTGKKITLECSQTMGHDKMYWYQQDPGMELHLIHYSYGVNSTEKGDLSSESTVSRIRTEHFPLTLESARPSHTSQYLCASSKRTGSPGELFFGEGSRLTVL.

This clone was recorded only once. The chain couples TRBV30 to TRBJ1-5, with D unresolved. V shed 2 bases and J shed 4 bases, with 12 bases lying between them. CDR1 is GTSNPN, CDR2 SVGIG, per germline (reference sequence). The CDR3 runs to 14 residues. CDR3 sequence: CAWSMWGGNQPQHF. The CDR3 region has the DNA TGTGCCTGGAGTATGTGGGGAGGGAATCAGCCCCAGCATTTT.

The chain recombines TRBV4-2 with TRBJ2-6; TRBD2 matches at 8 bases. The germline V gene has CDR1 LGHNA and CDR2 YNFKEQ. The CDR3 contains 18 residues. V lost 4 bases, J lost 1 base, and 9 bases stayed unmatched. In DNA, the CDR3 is TGTGCCAGCAGCCGAGCGGGAGTAGGAGCATCTGGGGCCAACGTCCTGACTTTC. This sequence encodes CASSRAGVGASGANVLTF.

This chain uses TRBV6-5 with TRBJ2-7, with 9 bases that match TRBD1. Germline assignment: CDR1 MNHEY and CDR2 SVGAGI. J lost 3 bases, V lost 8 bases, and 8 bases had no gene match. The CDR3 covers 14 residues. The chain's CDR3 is CASGLGQGDYEQYF. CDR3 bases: TGTGCCAGCGGGCTGGGACAGGGTGACTACGAGCAGTACTTC.

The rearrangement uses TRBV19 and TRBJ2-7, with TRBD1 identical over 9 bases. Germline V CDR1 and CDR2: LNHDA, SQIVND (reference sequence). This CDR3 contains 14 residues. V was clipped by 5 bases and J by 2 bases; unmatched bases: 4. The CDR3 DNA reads TGTGCCAGTAGTCGGGGACAGGGCCCCTACGAGCAGTACGTC. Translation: CASSRGQGPYEQYV.

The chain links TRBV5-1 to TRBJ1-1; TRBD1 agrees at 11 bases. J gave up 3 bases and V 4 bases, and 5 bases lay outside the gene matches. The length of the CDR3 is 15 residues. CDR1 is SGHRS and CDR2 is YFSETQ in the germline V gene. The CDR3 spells CASSRGQGGYTEAFF. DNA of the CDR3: TGCGCCAGCAGCCGGGGACAGGGGGGATACACTGAAGCTTTCTTT.

The CDR3 coding sequence is TGTGCCAGCAGCCAGACTAGCATAGCGACCCAGTACTTC. Its protein is CASSQTSIATQYF. The gene calls are TRBV5-6 and TRBJ2-5; 7 nucleotides align to TRBD2. With V trimmed by 4 bases and J by 7 bases, 7 bases remained unmatched. CDR3 length: 13 residues. Germline V lookup: CDR1 SGHDT, CDR2 YYEEEE.

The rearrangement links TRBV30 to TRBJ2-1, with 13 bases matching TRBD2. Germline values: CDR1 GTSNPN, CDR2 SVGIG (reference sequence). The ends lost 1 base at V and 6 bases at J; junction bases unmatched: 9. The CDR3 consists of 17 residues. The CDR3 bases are TGTGCCTGGAGTGCCACCCGAACTAGCGGGAGGGCCAATGAGCAGTTCTTC. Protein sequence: CAWSATRTSGRANEQFF.

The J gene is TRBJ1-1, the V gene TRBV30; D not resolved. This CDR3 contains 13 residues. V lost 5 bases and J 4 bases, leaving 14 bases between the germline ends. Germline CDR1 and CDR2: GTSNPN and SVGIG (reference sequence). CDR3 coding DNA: TGTGCCTGGGGGCTTAGAGGGCTCACTGAAGCTTTCTTT. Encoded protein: CAWGLRGLTEAFF.